This T cell receptor beta chain was recorded in a study of shared clonotypes between healthy human individuals. Germline V lookup: CDR1 MNHEY, CDR2 SMNVEV (reference sequence). This CDR3 has 11 residues. With 6 bases removed from V and 7 bases from J, the gap between germline ends came to 7 bases. The repertoire was sequenced with immunoSEQ multiplex PCR; TCRdb's copy has only in-frame clones and lacks some. The profile covers fewer than 600,000 clones, with 60% to 85% appearing a single time and 10% to 15% taken by the ten largest. Every donor, a Caucasian adult, lived in Nashville, Tennessee. Concerning this clone itself: The same CDR3 also results from other DNA sequences found in this sample.

Sequenced input: PBMCs. The V call is TRBV27, the J call TRBJ2-1; D is uncertain. The TCR sequence derives from a woman between 40 and 50 years old in good health. Some clones in this sample may be carry-over from other donors' samples. This CDR3 reads CASSLGNEQFF. The CDR3 DNA sequence: TGTGCCAGCAGCCTTGGGAATGAGCAGTTCTTC.